This T cell receptor beta chain comes out of a study of T-cell memory formation after mild COVID-19. Across the whole study: The two donors had largely donor-specific TCR clusters.

Worth noting for this clonotype: The antigen is undetermined.

Study results and caveats: There were some responding clones in pre-infection memory, which suggested that cross-reactive memory had joined. From day 15 to 85, contracting clones were balanced between CD4 and CD8, whereas later expanders leaned toward CD4+.

TCRdb itself ran the 5' RACE reads through MiXCR, one entry per CDR3 protein. Of approximately 560,000 distinct CDR3 sequences listed, 17% were seen once; the top ten hold about 8.6%. Germline CDR1 reads DFQATT; CDR2 reads SNEGSKA (reference sequence). The CDR3 extends over 15 amino acids. V lost 4 bases to trimming and J lost 8 bases; unmatched junction nucleotides: 10. This chain joins TRBV20-1 and TRBJ1-6, with 8 bases that match TRBD1. The sequence was obtained from an adult woman who had mild COVID-19 (a few samples of this study predate the infection). Cell type and time point are not known. Material: PBMCs or a T cell subset sorted from them (not recorded which). The CDR3 DNA sequence: TGCAGTGCTATCTCCTCCGGGACAGGTTATTCACCCCTCCACTTT. Translation gives CSAISSGTGYSPLHF.